These T cell receptor beta chains were read from a single sample in a study of quantifying T cell responses using KT2 cells. TCRdb called the UMI-ligation and nested PCR reads again in MiXCR, with one record for every CDR3 protein. The sample includes 40,000 to 50,000 distinct CDR3 sequences, 15% to 20% of them seen just once. Sequenced material: PBMCs spiked with cells of the T cell clone KT2. The receptors stem from a human donor. Each CDR3 is given with its conserved first and last residue. Each record gives: clone size, J gene, D gene, V gene, CDR3 protein, CDR3 DNA. The D gene is left open where the match is weak. Size is stated for part of the rows, as once, few or many counts, or as a class when the clone is expanded.

>.|TRBJ2-2|.|TRBV6-6
CASSNLPRPITGELFF
TGTGCCAGCAGTAACCTTCCTCGACCGATCACCGGGGAGCTGTTTTTT
>.|TRBJ2-5|.|TRBV6-6
CASSEARETQYF
TGTGCCAGCTCTGAGGCCAGAGAGACCCAGTACTTC
>once|TRBJ2-3|.|TRBV7-9
CASSQGSDTRYF
TGTGCCAGCAGCCAGGGGTCAGATACGCGGTATTTT
>few|TRBJ1-2|.|TRBV5-1
CASSRMNRDGYTF
TGCGCCAGCAGCCGTATGAACAGGGATGGCTACACCTTC
>few|TRBJ2-5|.|TRBV20-1
CSATGETQYF
TGCAGTGCTACCGGGGAGACCCAGTACTTC
>.|TRBJ2-7|.|TRBV27
CASSSQDATYEQYF
TGTGCCAGCAGTTCGCAGGACGCCACCTACGAGCAGTACTTC
>few|TRBJ2-1|.|TRBV12-3/TRBV12-4
CASSRSGLYNEQFF
TGTGCCAGTAGTCGATCGGGCTTGTACAATGAGCAGTTCTTC
>.|TRBJ2-1|TRBD2|TRBV24-1
CATSDPGLAFNEQFF
TGTGCCACCAGTGATCCCGGACTAGCGTTTAATGAGCAGTTCTTC
>.|TRBJ2-7|.|TRBV20-1
CSARDDTSYEQYF
TGCAGTGCTAGAGATGACACTTCCTACGAGCAGTACTTC
>few|TRBJ2-1|.|TRBV10-3
CAISEGTLGSNEQFF
TGTGCCATCAGTGAAGGGACCCTAGGGTCGAATGAGCAGTTCTTC